A selection of T cell receptor beta chains follows, all from one sample in a study of T cell responses to AZD1222 COVID-19 vaccine. Only in-frame clones appear in the TCRdb table, and some are missing; sequencing was by immunoSEQ multiplex PCR. The repertoire consists of 120,000 or so clones, with 75% to 90% occurring once and the leading ten covering less than 6.5%. This sample comprised peripheral blood, obtained on day 0 of AZD1222 vaccination. Receptors originate from an adult in good health. Each CDR3 is given without its conserved first and last residue.

v_gene,j_gene,CDR3aa
TRBV20-1,TRBJ2-7,SARTGPEQY
TRBV18,TRBJ2-3,ASSPRVTDTQY
TRBV2,TRBJ1-5,ASSEVTGISNQPQH
TRBV12-3/TRBV12-4,TRBJ2-2,ASLILGTGELF
TRBV28,TRBJ1-4,ASSFPQAGIEGKLF
TRBV6-2/TRBV6-3,TRBJ2-7,ASSSSGVPYEQY
TRBV6-5,TRBJ1-1,ASSALAGNTEAF
TRBV5-4,TRBJ2-1,ASSLSAGGYNEQF
TRBV3-1/TRBV3-2,TRBJ2-3,ASSYDRLGTDTQY
TRBV5-1,TRBJ2-7,ASGREAHEQY
TRBV25-1,TRBJ1-4,ASGGGTDEKLF
TRBV28,TRBJ2-6,ASSRDRGLSGANVLT
TRBV30,TRBJ1-4,AWTATGSNEKLF
TRBV5-1,TRBJ1-3,ASSLGWLGSGNTIY
TRBV28,TRBJ2-5,ASSLLAGEETQY
TRBV4-1,TRBJ1-4,ASSQSRGIGTNEKLF
TRBV24-1,TRBJ2-1,ATGTDSYNEQF
TRBV7-2,TRBJ1-5,ASSYSTNQPQH
TRBV7-2,TRBJ2-1,ASSLKSPGQGGNEQF
TRBV28,TRBJ2-7,ASERHYEQY
TRBV6-5,TRBJ2-7,ASLKREYEQY
TRBV3-1/TRBV3-2,TRBJ2-7,ASSHVYEQY
TRBV3-1/TRBV3-2,TRBJ1-4,ASSSSSARLNEKLF
TRBV19,TRBJ1-1,ASSDPRAEAF
TRBV11-2,TRBJ2-2,ASSLTGTGELF
TRBV6-2/TRBV6-3,TRBJ2-2,ASSGRYLEGGELF
TRBV6-5,TRBJ1-6,ASSYQVEGTGSPLH
TRBV5-1,TRBJ2-1,ASSPTGHNEQF
TRBV6-5,TRBJ1-5,ASSYSFIGNQPQH
TRBV3-1/TRBV3-2,TRBJ2-7,ASSLPRSAEQY
TRBV6-5,TRBJ1-2,ASSYAGDYGYT
TRBV28,TRBJ2-7,ASSFGGQYEQY
TRBV7-9,TRBJ1-2,ASRRGRQAGGYT
TRBV12-2,TRBJ1-6,ASRSRTGEYNSPLH
TRBV3-1/TRBV3-2,TRBJ2-3,ASSGTSGGRDTQY
TRBV5-1,TRBJ2-3,ASSLEGADTQY
TRBV6-2/TRBV6-3,TRBJ2-7,ASSTEGYEQY